The sequence of this TCR beta chain was determined in a study of low-dose radiotherapy and immunotherapy resistance in tumors. This clonotype was seen repeatedly, ten times or more. Trimming removed 6 bases from V and 4 bases from J; junction bases left unmatched: 10. This CDR3 contains 15 residues. CDR1 and CDR2 (germline): SNHLY, FYNNEI. Time point in this sample: before trial treatment. TRAV- and TRBV-specific primers were used for first-strand cDNA, which covered alpha and beta chains. Both a constant-region primer and a V-primer adapter served to amplify TCRs across 15 to 25 PCR cycles. From the reads, TCRdb called clonotypes with MiXCR, one entry per CDR3 protein. The repertoire consists of 80,000 to 90,000 distinct CDR3 sequences, with roughly a sixth occurring once and the leading ten covering over 2.5%.

This sequence originates from a male donor with prostate cancer. This chain uses TRBV2 with TRBJ1-1; 8 bases align to TRBD1. The source material was PBMCs, sampled before treatment. CDR3 sequence: CASSQGATGGTEAFF. The CDR3 DNA follows: TGTGCCAGCAGCCAGGGGGCAACTGGGGGCACTGAAGCTTTCTTT.